Below, 8 T cell receptor beta chains from the same sample are listed, as sequenced in a study of radiation and T cells in renal cell carcinoma. The time point denotes: baseline pretreatment blood. As for treatment: 15 Gy SBRT to primary tumor, nephrectomy 4 weeks later. Profiling relied on immunoSEQ multiplex PCR, and the TCRdb table lists in-frame clones only, not all of them. The data hold roughly 120,000 clones, with approximately 80% observed a single time. The input for sequencing was blood, taken from a patient whose treatment included radiotherapy and nephrectomy. The receptors derive from a woman in her sixties with renal cell carcinoma.

V usage is TRBV5-1 and J usage is TRBJ1-1, with D tentatively TRBD1 (6 bases). CDR1 and CDR2 (germline): SGHRS, YFSETQ. CDR3 length: 15 amino acids. V was trimmed by 4 bases and J by 6 bases, leaving 19 bases between them. CDR3 nucleotides: TGCGCCAGCAGCCGGGTGGGGGGCGGAGTCCCTGAAGCTTTCTTT. This codes for CASSRVGGGVPEAFF.

This chain joins TRBV9 and TRBJ2-2, with 8 bases matching TRBD2. This CDR3 has 16 residues. V dropped 4 bases and J dropped 3; count of bases not matched to a gene: 8. Germline values: CDR1 SGDLS, CDR2 YYNGEE. CDR3 nucleotide sequence: TGTGCCAGCAGCTCCATCTCGGGGGGGTACACCGGGGAGCTGTTTTTT. Its translation is CASSSISGGYTGELFF. Based on the CDR3 plus reference TRBV9 and TRBJ2-2, the full variable domain is DSGVTQTPKHLITATGQRVTLRCSPRSGDLSVYWYQQSLDQGLQFLIQYYNGEERAKGNILERFSAQQFPDLHSELNLSSLELGDSALYFCASSSISGGYTGELFFGEGSRLTVL.

The chain joins TRBV5-1 to TRBJ1-1, with unresolved D. With 1 base removed from V and 1 base from J, the gap between germline ends came to 8 bases. Germline CDR1 and CDR2: SGHRS and YFSETQ. There are 14 residues in the CDR3. In nucleotides, the CDR3 is TGCGCCAGCAGCTTGACGGGAACGAACACTGAAGCTTTCTTT. Protein product: CASSLTGTNTEAFF. The complete variable domain, with remaining parts taken from reference TRBV5-1 and TRBJ1-1, reads KAGVTQTPRYLIKTRGQQVTLSCSPISGHRSVSWYQQTPGQGLQFLFEYFSETQRNKGNFPGRFSGRQFSNSRSEMNVSTLELGDSALYLCASSLTGTNTEAFFGQGTRLTVV.

About this clone: Distinct nucleotide sequences in the sample also encode this CDR3. The chain links TRBV5-1 to TRBJ2-7; 10 bases map to TRBD1. CDR3 length: 19 residues. Germline lookup yields CDR1 SGHRS and CDR2 YFSETQ. The V segment lost 0 bases and the J segment 6 bases; nucleotides outside the gene matches: 18. CDR3 region: CASSLEAPNTDRGLSEQYF. The CDR3 DNA reads as TGCGCCAGCAGCTTGGAGGCACCAAATACGGACAGGGGGTTAAGCGAGCAGTACTTC.

This chain connects TRBV19 to TRBJ2-6; no definite D call. The CDR3 loop spans 18 amino acids. V was shortened by 6 bases and J by 1 base, with 19 bases between the two germline ends. Germline V gene sequence: CDR1 LNHDA, CDR2 SQIVND (reference sequence). In DNA, the CDR3 is TGTGCCAGTAGCCTCTCGTTAACAGCGTCATCTGGGGCCAACGTCCTGACTTTC. It translates to CASSLSLTASSGANVLTF.

The rearrangement uses TRBV14 and TRBJ2-7, with 8 bases lining up with TRBD2. V shed 4 bases and J 6 bases; nucleotides not matched to a gene: 8. Germline assignment: CDR1 SGHDN and CDR2 FVKESK. The CDR3 extends over 14 amino acids. CDR3 amino acids: CASSPGTRRSEQYF. CDR3 DNA sequence: TGTGCCAGCAGCCCCGGGACTAGAAGATCCGAGCAGTACTTC.

The V and J genes are TRBV10-3 and TRBJ2-7; perhaps D is TRBD1 or TRBD2 (5 bases each). The CDR3 is 16 amino acids. Germline V CDR1 and CDR2: ENHRY, SYGVKD. V gave up 4 bases and J gave up 0 bases, with 16 bases separating them. The CDR3 spells CAISGQRGQLSYEQYF. CDR3 bases: TGTGCCATCAGTGGACAGAGGGGTCAACTCTCCTACGAGCAGTACTTC.

This chain links TRBV10-1 with TRBJ1-1; D may be TRBD1 (6 bases). From germline, CDR1 is WNHNN and CDR2 SYGVQD (reference sequence). Trimming took 6 bases from V and 4 from J, leaving 12 bases between them. CDR3 length: 13 amino acids. The CDR3 DNA sequence: TGCGCCAGCAGCACAGGGTTGGGCACTGAAGCTTTCTTT. This codes for CASSTGLGTEAFF.